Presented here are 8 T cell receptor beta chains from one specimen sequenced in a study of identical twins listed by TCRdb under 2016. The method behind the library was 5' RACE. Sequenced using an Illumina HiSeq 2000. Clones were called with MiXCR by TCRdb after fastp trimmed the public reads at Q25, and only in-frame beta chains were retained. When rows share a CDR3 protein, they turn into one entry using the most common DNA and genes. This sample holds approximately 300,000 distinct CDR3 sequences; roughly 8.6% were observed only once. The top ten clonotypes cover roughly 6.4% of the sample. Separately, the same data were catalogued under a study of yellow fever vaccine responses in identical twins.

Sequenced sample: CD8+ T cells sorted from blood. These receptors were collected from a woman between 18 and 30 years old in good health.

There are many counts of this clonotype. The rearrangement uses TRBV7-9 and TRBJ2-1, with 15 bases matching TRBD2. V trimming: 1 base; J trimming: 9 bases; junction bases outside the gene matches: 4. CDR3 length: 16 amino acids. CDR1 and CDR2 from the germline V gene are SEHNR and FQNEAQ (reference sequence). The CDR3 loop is CASSLGGTSGRIEQFF. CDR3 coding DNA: TGTGCCAGCAGCTTAGGGGGGACTAGCGGGAGGATTGAGCAGTTCTTC. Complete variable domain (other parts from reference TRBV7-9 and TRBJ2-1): DTGVSQNPRHKITKRGQNVTFRCDPISEHNRLYWYRQTLGQGPEFLTYFQNEAQLEKSRLLSDRFSAERPKGSFSTLEIQRTEQGDSAMYLCASSLGGTSGRIEQFFGPGTRLTVL.

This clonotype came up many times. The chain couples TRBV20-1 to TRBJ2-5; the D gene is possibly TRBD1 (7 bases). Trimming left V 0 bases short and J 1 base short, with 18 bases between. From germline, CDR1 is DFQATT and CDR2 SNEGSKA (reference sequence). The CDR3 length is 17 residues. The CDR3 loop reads CSARDHVRGAIQETQYF. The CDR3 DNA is TGCAGTGCTAGAGATCATGTCAGGGGGGCAATCCAAGAGACCCAGTACTTC.

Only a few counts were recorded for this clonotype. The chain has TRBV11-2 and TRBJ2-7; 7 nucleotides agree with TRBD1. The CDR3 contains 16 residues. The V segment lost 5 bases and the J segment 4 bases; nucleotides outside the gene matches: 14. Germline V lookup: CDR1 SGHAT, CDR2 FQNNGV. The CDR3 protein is CASSQPWTDRPYEQYF. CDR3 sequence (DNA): TGTGCCAGCAGCCAACCATGGACGGACAGGCCGTACGAGCAGTACTTC.

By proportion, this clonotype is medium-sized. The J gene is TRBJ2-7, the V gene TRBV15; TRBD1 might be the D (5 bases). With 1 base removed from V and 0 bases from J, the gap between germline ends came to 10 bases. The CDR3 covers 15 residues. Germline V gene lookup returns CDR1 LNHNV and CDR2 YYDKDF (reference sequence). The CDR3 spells CATSRVADSSYEQYF. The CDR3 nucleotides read TGTGCCACCAGCAGAGTTGCAGACAGCTCCTACGAGCAGTACTTC.

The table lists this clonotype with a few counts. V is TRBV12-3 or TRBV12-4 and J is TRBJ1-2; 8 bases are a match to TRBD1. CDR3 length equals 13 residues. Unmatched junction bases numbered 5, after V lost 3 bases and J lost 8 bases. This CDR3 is CASSFQTGAGYTF. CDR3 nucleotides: TGTGCCAGCAGTTTTCAGACAGGGGCCGGCTACACCTTC.

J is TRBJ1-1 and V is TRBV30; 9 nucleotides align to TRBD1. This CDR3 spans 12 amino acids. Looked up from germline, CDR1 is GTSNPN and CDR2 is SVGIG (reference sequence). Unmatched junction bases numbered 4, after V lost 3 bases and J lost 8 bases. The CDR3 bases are TGTGCCTGGAGCCCCGGACAGGGGGAAGCTTTCTTT. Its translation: CAWSPGQGEAFF.

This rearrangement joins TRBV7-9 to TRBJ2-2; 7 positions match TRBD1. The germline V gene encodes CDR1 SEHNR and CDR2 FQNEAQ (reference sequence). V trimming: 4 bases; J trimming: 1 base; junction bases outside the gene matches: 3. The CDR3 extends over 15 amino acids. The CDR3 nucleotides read TGTGCCAGCAGCTCAAGGACAGGGAACACCGGGGAGCTGTTTTTT. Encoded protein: CASSSRTGNTGELFF.

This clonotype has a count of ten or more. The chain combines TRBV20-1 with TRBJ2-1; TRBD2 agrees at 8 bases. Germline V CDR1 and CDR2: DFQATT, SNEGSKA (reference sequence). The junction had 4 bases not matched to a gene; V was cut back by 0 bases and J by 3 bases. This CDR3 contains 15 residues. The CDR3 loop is CSARDLAGSYNEQFF. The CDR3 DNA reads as TGCAGTGCTAGAGATTTAGCGGGGAGCTACAATGAGCAGTTCTTC.